This note documents a single T cell receptor (beta chain) sequence. As yet, its antigen is unknown. This was the immunoSEQ version 4 assay in survey mode. Each sample used up to 1 ug genomic DNA diluted to 10 ng/uL. The method was immunoSEQ multiplex PCR; TCRdb's version includes in-frame clones alone and lacks a portion of them. Of roughly 41,000 clones listed, roughly 90% are singletons. Anti-CD3/anti-CD28 beads served as a nonspecific positive control stimulus. Responding CD4+ T cells were sorted by upregulation of both CD40 ligand and CD69. The entry originates in a study of persistence of HIV-infected CD4 T cells. Study-wide findings and caveats: Proviral oligoclonality tracked with TCR oligoclonality within the same sorted cells. Rare CMV-responding cells carrying HIV-1 proviruses were not analyzed separately for TCR.

The CDR3 covers 17 residues. Trimming removed 1 base from V and 5 bases from J, with 17 bases in between. Germline CDR1 and CDR2: SGHDN and FVKESK. The source material was CD4+ T cells sorted from PBMCs after approximately 19-hour stimulation, sampled from a patient who received antiretroviral therapy. This TCR was recovered from an adult man with HIV who was CMV-seropositive. The chain employs TRBV14 and TRBJ2-2; D possibly matches TRBD1 or TRBD2 (6 bases each). The CDR3 region is CASSQGRGRDWTGELFF. In DNA, the CDR3 is TGTGCCAGCAGCCAAGGTCGGGGGCGGGACTGGACCGGGGAGCTGTTTTTT.